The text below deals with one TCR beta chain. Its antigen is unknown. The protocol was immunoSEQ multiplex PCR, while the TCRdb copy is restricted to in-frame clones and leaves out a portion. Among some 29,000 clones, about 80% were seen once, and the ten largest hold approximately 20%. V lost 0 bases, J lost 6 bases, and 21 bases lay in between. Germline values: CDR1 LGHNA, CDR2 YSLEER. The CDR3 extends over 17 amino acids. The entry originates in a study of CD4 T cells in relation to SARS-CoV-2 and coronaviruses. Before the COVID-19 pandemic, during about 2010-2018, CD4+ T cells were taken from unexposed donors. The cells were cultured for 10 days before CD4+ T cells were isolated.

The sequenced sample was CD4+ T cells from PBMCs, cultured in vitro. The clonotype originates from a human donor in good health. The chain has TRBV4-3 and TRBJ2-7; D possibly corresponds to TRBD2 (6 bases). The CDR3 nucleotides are TGCGCCAGCAGCCAAGATCATGGGGGGTTGGGGTTCGTCGAGCAGTACTTC. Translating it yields CASSQDHGGLGFVEQYF.